Detailed here is one TCR beta chain. Its antigen is as yet unknown. This entry is derived from a study of OX40 agonist ivuxolimab in advanced cancers. Study summary: In this cohort, patients received ivuxolimab, an agonistic anti-OX40 (CD134) antibody. Dose-escalation patients were diagnosed with hepatocellular carcinoma, melanoma, renal cell cancer or head and neck cancer.

J was trimmed by 0 bases and V by 7 bases; bases with no gene match: 4. This CDR3 is 15 amino acids long. Per the germline V gene, CDR1 is SQVTM and CDR2 is ANQGSEA. TCRdb's copy holds only in-frame clones and misses some; the assay was immunoSEQ multiplex PCR. The table shows more than 45,000 clones, with 88% occurring only once. Sampling times: baseline, cycle 4 day 1, cycle 7 day 1. Study-wide findings and caveats: At 0.1 to 3.0 mg/kg and by week 6, CD4+ and CD8+ T cells in the blood had expanded clonally.

This rearrangement joins TRBV29-1 to TRBJ1-3, with 12 bases that match TRBD1. This sequence was found in an adult with an advanced solid tumor such as melanoma, head and neck, liver or kidney cancer. The source was CD4+ or CD8+ T cells sorted from blood, collected in a trial of the OX40 agonist ivuxolimab. In DNA form, the CDR3 reads TGCAGCGGCGGGACAGGGGGCGACTCTGGAAACACCATATATTTT. Translating gives CSGGTGGDSGNTIYF.